This T cell receptor beta chain was captured in a study of T-cell memory formation after mild COVID-19. From 5'RACE with constant-segment primers came TCR alpha and TCR beta cDNA libraries that carried sample barcodes and UMIs. Via MiXCR, TCRdb re-called the 5' RACE reads, giving one row per CDR3 protein. Among more than 300,000 distinct CDR3 sequences listed, approximately 14% were seen once. The CDR3 is 16 amino acids. Germline lookup yields CDR1 SGHVS and CDR2 FNYEAQ. V was clipped by 5 bases and J by 4 bases, with 17 bases between them. Study-wide results and caveats: Memory sampled before infection contained some responding clones, suggesting cross-reactive memory joined. Confirmation of SARS-CoV-2 specificity was lacking for second-wave clones peaking day 37.

This clonotype was counted ten times or more. The target antigen is unknown. The chain couples TRBV7-6 to TRBJ2-2, with D possibly being TRBD2 (6 bases). Sequenced sample: PBMCs or a T cell subset sorted from them (not recorded which). The receptor's source is a man between 18 and 35 years old who had mild COVID-19 (a few samples of this study predate the infection). Cell type and time point are not known. In nucleotides, the CDR3 is TGTGCCAGCAGCCAGGTTCTAGCGTATGGCACCGGGGAGCTGTTTTTT. It specifies CASSQVLAYGTGELFF.